This T cell receptor (beta chain) was retrieved from a study of T cells after yellow fever vaccination. From the 5' RACE reads, TCRdb called clonotypes with MiXCR, one entry per CDR3 protein. The sample records hundreds of thousands of distinct CDR3 sequences, 9% to 15% being singletons. V was clipped by 2 bases and J by 2 bases, with 9 bases between them. Germline assignment: CDR1 KGHSH and CDR2 LQKENI. The length of the CDR3 is 15 residues. Comments on this clonotype: Its antigen is unknown.

General study findings and limits: One caveat is that FACS-sorted repertoires could contain abundant clonotypes contaminating from the bulk population.

Specimen: PBMCs, collected on the day of the yellow fever booster vaccination. The chain is built from TRBV18 and TRBJ2-2, with D unresolved. The TCR originated in a man aged 25-40 years who received the YFV17D yellow fever vaccine. The CDR3 nucleotides read TGTGCCAGCTCACCAGGCGACCTCAACACCGGGGAGCTGTTTTTT. The encoded protein is CASSPGDLNTGELFF.